Listed below are T cell receptor beta chains from one sample, sequenced in a study of vaccination and CD4 T cells after COVID-19. These receptors are not linked to any known antigen. Each CDR3 protein is one row after TCRdb ran MiXCR on the PCR reads. The sample lists some 20,000 distinct CDR3 sequences, approximately 60% occurring once. Sequencing used CD4+ T cells from blood, cultured in vitro. The receptors were gathered from a human donor who had recovered from COVID-19. Each CDR3 is given with its conserved first and last residue. A D gene is named only where the DNA matches it firmly. Clone size is stated in some rows and not others, as once, few, many or a class when expanded.

clone_size j_call d_call v_call cdr3_nt cdr3_aa
. TRBJ2-5 TRBD2 TRBV5-1 TGCGCCAGCAGCCGCCAGCGGGGGGGCCAAGAGACCCAGTACTTC CASSRQRGGQETQYF
. TRBJ1-5 . TRBV28 TGTGCCAGCAGTTTATTGGACATAAGTGATCAGCCCCAGCATTTT CASSLLDISDQPQHF
. TRBJ1-2 . TRBV18 TGTGCCAGCTCACCTCAAGAGAACAGGGTTGGCTACACCTTC CASSPQENRVGYTF
once TRBJ1-1 . TRBV7-6 TGTGCCAGCAGCCCCCAGGGACCGCGGCCTACTGAAGCTTTCTTT CASSPQGPRPTEAFF
. TRBJ2-2 TRBD1 TRBV19 TGTGCCAGTAGAGACAGGGGGGACACCGGGGAGCTGTTTTTT CASRDRGDTGELFF
. TRBJ2-5 . TRBV27 TGTGCCAGCAGTTCGCGCCGGGGAGAGACCCAGTACTTC CASSSRRGETQYF
. TRBJ2-7 TRBD1 TRBV11-3 TGTGCCAGCAGCTTAGTTGGGGACAGCTCCTACGAGCAGTACTTC CASSLVGDSSYEQYF
. TRBJ2-7 . TRBV30 TGTGCCTGGAGTGTCCCTGACAGGAATTCCTACGAGCAGTACTTC CAWSVPDRNSYEQYF
. TRBJ2-7 TRBD2 TRBV5-1 TGCGCCAGCAGCCCAGGGACTAGCGGGATTGACTACGAGCAGTACTTC CASSPGTSGIDYEQYF
once TRBJ2-5 . TRBV4-1 TGCGCCAGCAGCCAAGATCTGCCCGCACCGCAAGAGACCCAGTACTTC CASSQDLPAPQETQYF
. TRBJ1-2 . TRBV7-9 TGTGCCAGCAGCGTAAACCGGGAGATACTCTATGGCTACACCTTC CASSVNREILYGYTF
. TRBJ2-7 . TRBV6-2/TRBV6-3 TGTGCCAGCAGCTTCAGGGGAAGCCGCTACGAGCAGTACTTC CASSFRGSRYEQYF
. TRBJ1-1 . TRBV6-2/TRBV6-3 TGTGCCAGCAGAGACCCCCGGCCGGGCACTGAAGCTTTCTTT CASRDPRPGTEAFF
. TRBJ1-5 . TRBV20-1 TGCAGTGCCCTGGTCCGTCCCAATCAGCCCCAGCATTTT CSALVRPNQPQHF
. TRBJ2-7 . TRBV11-2 TGTGCCAGCAGCTTAGATGACGGATTATACGAGCAGTACTTC CASSLDDGLYEQYF
. TRBJ1-6 . TRBV11-2 TGTGCCAGCAGCTCCCCCCGGGGGTTCCCCACCGGACCCCTCCACTTT CASSSPRGFPTGPLHF
. TRBJ2-1 TRBD2 TRBV20-1 TGCAGTGCTTACCAGGGGCTGGCAGCGGGAGGGTTGTCCTACAATGAGCAGTTCTTC CSAYQGLAAGGLSYNEQFF
few TRBJ1-2 . TRBV2 TGTGCCAGCAACACCGACTATGGCTACACCTTC CASNTDYGYTF
few TRBJ2-1 . TRBV10-3 TGTGCCATCGGGCCTCCCTCCAATGAGCAGTTCTTC CAIGPPSNEQFF
. TRBJ1-1 TRBD1 TRBV19 TGTGCCAGTAGTATACAGGACAGGGCCAACACTGAAGCTTTCTTT CASSIQDRANTEAFF
. TRBJ2-2 . TRBV7-7 TGTGCTAGCAGCCCTCCCGGGGGTCCCGACACCGGGGAGCTGTTTTTT CASSPPGGPDTGELFF
. TRBJ2-3 TRBD2 TRBV6-2/TRBV6-3 TGTGCCAGCACCCGCGGGGGACCTGGCACAGATACGCAGTATTTT CASTRGGPGTDTQYF
. TRBJ2-3 TRBD2 TRBV7-2 TGTGCCAGCAGCTCGGGACTAGCGGGGGAGGGAGATACGCAGTATTTT CASSSGLAGEGDTQYF
few TRBJ2-1 . TRBV24-1 TGTGCCACCAGTGATGGTAGGGGGTCTCGGGGCGGTGAGCAGTTCTTC CATSDGRGSRGGEQFF
. TRBJ2-2 TRBD2 TRBV6-5 TGTGCCAGCAGTTACCGGACTAGCGGAAGCACCGGGGAGCTGTTTTTT CASSYRTSGSTGELFF
. TRBJ2-3 . TRBV7-2 TGTGCCAGCACCCTTATGCGACTCACAGATACGCAGTATTTT CASTLMRLTDTQYF
. TRBJ2-2 . TRBV19 TGTGCCAGTAGTATAGCCGGAACCGGGGAGCTGTTTTTT CASSIAGTGELFF
. TRBJ2-2 . TRBV19 TGTGCCAGTAATAGTCGGGGTAACACCGGGGAGCTGTTTTTT CASNSRGNTGELFF
. TRBJ1-1 TRBD1 TRBV10-3 TGTGCCATACAGGGGGGGCCCACTACTGAAGCTTTCTTT CAIQGGPTTEAFF
few TRBJ2-5 TRBD1 TRBV15 TGTGCCACCAGCAGAGGGCTCGGGGCACAGGGGTTAGTCGAGACCCAGTACTTC CATSRGLGAQGLVETQYF
. TRBJ2-1 TRBD1 TRBV24-1 TGTGCCACCATGGACAGGTCCTACAATGAGCAGTTCTTC CATMDRSYNEQFF
. TRBJ2-3 . TRBV6-2/TRBV6-3 TGTGCCAGCAGTACGGACGCGTTTAAGTATTTT CASSTDAFKYF
once TRBJ2-7 TRBD2 TRBV7-2 TGTGCCAGCAGCCAGTCCACTAGCGGGAGACACTACGAGCAGTACTTC CASSQSTSGRHYEQYF
. TRBJ1-5 . TRBV6-1 TGTGCCAGCAGTGAAGTAGGACCCGTCAATCAGCCCCAGCATTTT CASSEVGPVNQPQHF
once TRBJ2-1 . TRBV11-3 TGTGCCAGCAGTCGGACACGCTCCTACAATGAGCAGTTCTTC CASSRTRSYNEQFF
once TRBJ2-2 . TRBV6-2/TRBV6-3 TGTGCCAGCAGTCGGGCTAACGCGAACACCGGGGAGCTGTTTTTT CASSRANANTGELFF
. TRBJ2-2 TRBD1 TRBV7-3 TGTGCCAGCAGCACAAAGACAGGGTCGTACACCGGGGAGCTGTTTTTT CASSTKTGSYTGELFF
. TRBJ1-5 . TRBV12-3/TRBV12-4 TGTGCCAGCACCCGTACGAGGGGCCAACAGCCCCAGCATTTT CASTRTRGQQPQHF
few TRBJ1-5 . TRBV20-1 TGCAGTGCTAGAGCTGCCGGGGCGAGCAATCAGCCCCAGCATTTT CSARAAGASNQPQHF
. TRBJ2-3 . TRBV7-2 TGTGCCAGCAGCTTAGGAGGGGCCCTAAAGACGCAGTATTTT CASSLGGALKTQYF
. TRBJ1-6 . TRBV4-1 TGCGCCAGCAGCCGGGGGGATGGAGGGCTCCTTACCTCACCCCTCCACTTT CASSRGDGGLLTSPLHF
. TRBJ1-2 TRBD1 TRBV29-1 TGCAGCGTTGATGGACAGGGGGCTTTATGGGGCTACACCTTC CSVDGQGALWGYTF
. TRBJ1-1 . TRBV6-2/TRBV6-3 TGTGCCAGCAGTTACGCAGGGTCTCCCACTGAAGCTTTCTTT CASSYAGSPTEAFF
. TRBJ1-3 . TRBV6-5 TGTGCCAGCAGTTATCGCGCCGGGACAACTGGAAACACCATATATTTT CASSYRAGTTGNTIYF
. TRBJ1-1 . TRBV5-4 TGTGCCAGCAGCTTGGAGGGCAGATTGAACACTGAAGCTTTCTTT CASSLEGRLNTEAFF
. TRBJ2-1 TRBD2 TRBV7-3 TGTGCCAGCAGCTTAGTGGGCGGGGGTTCGTACAATGAGCAGTTCTTC CASSLVGGGSYNEQFF
. TRBJ2-1 TRBD2 TRBV20-1 TGCAGTGCTAGGTCGCGGGGGGGCTACGGCTACAATGAGCAGTTCTTC CSARSRGGYGYNEQFF
. TRBJ1-2 . TRBV30 TGTGCCTGGAGTATGGGTTATGCGTATGGCTACACCTTC CAWSMGYAYGYTF
. TRBJ1-3 . TRBV7-2 TGTGCCAGCAGCTTAGCCGGGGTCATGGACACCATATATTTT CASSLAGVMDTIYF
. TRBJ2-3 . TRBV7-9 TGTGCCAGCAGCCTAGCTGGGGAGGCGGGTACGCAGTATTTT CASSLAGEAGTQYF
few TRBJ2-7 . TRBV27 TGTGCCAGCAGTCCCCGGGCGGGGGCCCACGAGCAGTACTTC CASSPRAGAHEQYF
few TRBJ1-1 . TRBV11-2 TGTGCCAGCAGCCTACGGGACCCACTAGGGAACACTGAAGCTTTCTTT CASSLRDPLGNTEAFF
. TRBJ1-4 . TRBV20-1 TGCAGTGCCCAGTCACGGTCGGTCGTGGCTAATGAAAAACTGTTTTTT CSAQSRSVVANEKLFF
. TRBJ1-6 . TRBV7-7 TGTGCTAGCAGCTCGGGACACCAAACCCCCTATAATTCACCCCTCCACTTT CASSSGHQTPYNSPLHF
few TRBJ1-1 . TRBV6-5 TGTGCCAGCAGTTACTTGCCGGCATTGAACACTGAAGCTTTCTTT CASSYLPALNTEAFF